Shown below are 22 T cell receptor beta chains from a single sample sequenced in a study of blood T cell repertoires in COVID-19. Libraries were prepared by immunoSEQ multiplex PCR; TCRdb keeps only in-frame clonotypes and omits some of them. The sample lists some 200,000 clones, approximately 90% occurring once. Sequencing was done on a sample of peripheral blood. The receptors were gathered from a young man with active or convalescent COVID-19.

This sequence joins TRBV12-5 and TRBJ2-7, with a tentative D call TRBD1 (6 bases). CDR1 LGHNT and CDR2 FRNRAP come from the germline V gene. This CDR3 region has 14 residues. V shed 5 bases and J shed 3 bases, with 14 bases lying between them. Here the CDR3 reads CASGPGTWHYEQYF. CDR3 coding DNA: TGTGCTAGTGGTCCAGGGACATGGCACTACGAGCAGTACTTC.

This clone came up once. In DNA form, the CDR3 reads TGTGCCAGCAGCTTACTAATAACCGGGACAGGGGGAGAAAAGACCCAGTACTTC. Translated, it gives CASSLLITGTGGEKTQYF. The chain joins TRBV7-2 to TRBJ2-5, with 11 bases aligning to TRBD1. Germline V gene sequence: CDR1 SGHTA, CDR2 FQGNSA. The V and J ends lost 2 bases and 6 bases, in that order; junction bases with no gene match: 14. The CDR3 totals 18 residues.

This chain links TRBV7-9 with TRBJ2-2, with TRBD1 identical over 8 bases. The V gene end was trimmed by 3 bases and the J gene end by 4 bases; junction bases not matched to a gene: 7. The germline CDR1 and CDR2 sequences are SEHNR and FQNEAQ (reference sequence). The CDR3 is 16 residues long. The CDR3 is CASSFWTGLLTGELFF. The CDR3 DNA sequence: TGTGCCAGCAGCTTCTGGACAGGGCTGCTCACCGGGGAGCTGTTTTTT.

V and J are TRBV11-2 and TRBJ2-1; 7 nucleotides line up with TRBD1. The CDR3 totals 18 residues. V lost 6 bases, J lost 4 bases, and 18 bases stayed unmatched. Germline assignment: CDR1 SGHAT and CDR2 FQNNGV. The CDR3 is CASSGVGQGVSLYNEQFF. The CDR3 bases are TGTGCCAGCAGTGGCGTAGGCCAGGGGGTTTCTCTTTACAATGAGCAGTTCTTC.

The gene calls are TRBV3-1 (or the pseudogene TRBV3-2) and TRBJ1-1, with TRBD1 matching over 7 bases. CDR1 and CDR2 (germline): LGHDT, YNNKEL (reference sequence). The CDR3 runs to 13 residues. V was pared by 4 bases and J by 9 bases, with 8 bases of the junction left unmatched. The CDR3, as DNA: TGTGCCAGCAGCCTAGACCGACAGGGACAAGCTTTCTTT. Its translation: CASSLDRQGQAFF.

The chain employs TRBV19 and TRBJ2-3; the match to TRBD2 covers 9 bases. Germline values: CDR1 LNHDA, CDR2 SQIVND (reference sequence). CDR3 length: 15 amino acids. V lost 4 bases, J lost 4 bases, and 6 bases stayed unmatched. The CDR3: CASSRGGGVADTQYF. The CDR3 DNA is TGTGCCAGTAGTAGAGGCGGGGGGGTGGCAGATACGCAGTATTTT. Full variable domain (remainder filled in from reference TRBV19 and TRBJ2-3): DGGITQSPKYLFRKEGQNVTLSCEQNLNHDAMYWYRQDPGQGLRLIYYSQIVNDFQKGDIAEGYSVSREKKESFPLTVTSAQKNPTAFYLCASSRGGGVADTQYFGPGTRLTVL.

This chain links TRBV6-5 with TRBJ1-2, with 7 bases that match TRBD1. The germline V gene has CDR1 MNHEY and CDR2 SVGAGI. The CDR3 runs 13 residues. V dropped 9 bases and J dropped 7; count of bases not matched to a gene: 11. CDR3 region: CASRTGDPAGYTF. CDR3 bases: TGTGCCAGTCGAACAGGGGATCCCGCTGGCTACACCTTC.

The chain is built from TRBV29-1 and TRBJ2-1; D call uncertain. The CDR3 covers 10 residues. The V gene's germline CDR1 is SQVTM and CDR2 ANQGSEA. V lost 2 bases and J lost 7, with 3 bases in between. The CDR3 protein is CSVELNEQFF. CDR3 nucleotides: TGCAGCGTTGAATTAAATGAGCAGTTCTTC.

The V and J genes are TRBV10-3 and TRBJ1-5; 9 nucleotides agree with TRBD1. The CDR3 is 14 residues long. CDR1 and CDR2 from the germline V gene are ENHRY and SYGVKD. The J segment lost 3 bases and the V segment lost 6 bases, leaving 3 bases of the junction unmatched. CDR3 coding DNA: TGTGCCATCAGCAGACAGGGGGACAATCAGCCCCAGCATTTT. Its translation is CAISRQGDNQPQHF.

V gene TRBV28 combines with J gene TRBJ2-2; 7 nucleotides agree with TRBD1. V was clipped by 5 bases and J by 5 bases; unmatched bases: 8. CDR1 is MDHEN, CDR2 SYDVKM, per germline. The CDR3 totals 15 residues. CDR3 in DNA: TGTGCCAGCAGTAAGAGTGACAGGGATACCGGGGAGCTGTTTTTT. Protein sequence: CASSKSDRDTGELFF.

This chain links TRBV4-2 with TRBJ1-3; D is undetermined. Germline V gene sequence: CDR1 LGHNA, CDR2 YNFKEQ. Trimming stripped 0 bases from V and 3 bases from J, with 6 bases between. The CDR3 sequence is 14 residues long. DNA for the CDR3: TGTGCCAGCAGCCAAGAAGGACTTGGAAACACCATATATTTT. Translation: CASSQEGLGNTIYF.

The table lists this clone with a few counts. The CDR3 nucleotides are TGTGCCAGCAGCTTAGTGGGACTAGCGGACTACGAGCAGTACTTC. It codes for CASSLVGLADYEQYF. The V gene is TRBV7-2, the J gene TRBJ2-7, with 11 bases matching TRBD2. This CDR3 has 15 residues. Unmatched junction bases numbered 2, after V lost 1 base and J lost 3 bases. Germline V CDR1 and CDR2: SGHTA, FQGNSA.

This chain joins TRBV4-1 and TRBJ1-1; D might be TRBD1 (6 bases). The CDR3 consists of 15 residues. The germline V gene has CDR1 MGHRA and CDR2 YSYEKL. Trimming removed 0 bases at V and 3 bases at J, with 11 bases between. In DNA, the CDR3 is TGCGCCAGCAGCCAAGACAGGGGTCTTGACACTGAAGCTTTCTTT. Translating it yields CASSQDRGLDTEAFF.

The chain couples TRBV5-1 to TRBJ2-3; 10 bases agree with TRBD1. The V and J ends lost 0 bases and 4 bases, in that order; junction bases with no gene match: 5. The CDR3 has 16 residues. Germline V gives CDR1 SGHRS, CDR2 YFSETQ. The CDR3 region is CASSLARTGGADTQYF. The CDR3, as DNA: TGCGCCAGCAGCTTGGCTCGGACAGGGGGTGCAGATACGCAGTATTTT.

This clone was observed a handful of times. The V call is TRBV9, the J call TRBJ2-1; the D gene is possibly TRBD2 (5 bases). The V gene lost 6 bases and the J gene lost 6 bases, with 19 bases spanning the gap. Germline lookup yields CDR1 SGDLS and CDR2 YYNGEE. The CDR3 is 15 amino acids. The CDR3 nucleotides are TGTGCCAGCACACAGACGCCCTGGGAGATCAATGAGCAGTTCTTC. The encoded protein is CASTQTPWEINEQFF.

This clone has more than one count but fewer than ten. This chain uses TRBV7-8 with TRBJ2-2, with TRBD2 matching over 9 bases. The length of the CDR3 is 18 residues. Germline V gene sequence: CDR1 SGHVS, CDR2 FQNEAQ. J gave up 6 bases and V 1 base, and 12 bases lay outside the gene matches. CDR3 sequence: CASSLVASGDHRAGELFF. CDR3 bases: TGTGCCAGCAGCTTAGTGGCTAGCGGGGACCATCGGGCCGGGGAGCTGTTTTTT.

The V call is TRBV19, the J call TRBJ2-7, with TRBD2 matching 8 bases. The CDR3 runs 13 residues. In germline, CDR1 is LNHDA, CDR2 SQIVND (reference sequence). J lost 7 bases, V lost 3 bases, and 5 bases had no gene match. The CDR3 nucleotides are TGTGCCAGTAGTATTGGCTCGGGGGGGGAGCAGTACTTC. Translated: CASSIGSGGEQYF.

The DNA for the CDR3 is TGTGCCAGCAGCCAAGAATTATTGCGGCTCCAGCATTTT. It encodes CASSQELLRLQHF. This rearrangement joins TRBV3-1 (or the pseudogene TRBV3-2) to TRBJ1-5, with unresolved D. Germline CDR1 is LGHDT and CDR2 is YNNKEL (reference sequence). The V gene lost 0 bases and the J gene lost 12 bases, with 12 bases spanning the gap. CDR3 length: 13 amino acids.

The chain employs TRBV6-4 and TRBJ2-1; 7 bases fit TRBD2. Germline V lookup: CDR1 MRHNA, CDR2 SNTAGT. The V and J ends lost 2 bases and 12 bases, in that order; junction bases with no gene match: 10. There are 14 residues in the CDR3. CDR3 sequence (DNA): TGTGCCAGCAGTGACGGTTCAGGCGGGGAGGGGCAGTTCTTC. Translation gives CASSDGSGGEGQFF.

This chain links TRBV27 with TRBJ1-6; D might be TRBD1 (6 bases). The V gene lost 3 bases and the J gene lost 10 bases, with 7 bases spanning the gap. Germline V CDR1 and CDR2: MNHEY, SMNVEV (reference sequence). CDR3 length: 12 residues. CDR3 in DNA: TGTGCCAGCAGTTTCAGGGGATCACCCCTCCACTTT. Translation: CASSFRGSPLHF.

This clone has a handful of counts. The chain joins TRBV28 to TRBJ1-1; D unclear. Germline V gives CDR1 MDHEN, CDR2 SYDVKM. The CDR3 is made up of 16 amino acids. The V and J ends lost 2 bases and 5 bases respectively, with 18 bases between them. CDR3 sequence: CASSLGGNRRRTEAFF. The CDR3 DNA sequence: TGTGCCAGCAGTTTAGGCGGGAATAGGAGGAGGACTGAAGCTTTCTTT.

The genes are TRBV5-5 and TRBJ2-7; 7 bases are shared with TRBD1. V was clipped by 2 bases and J by 3 bases; unmatched bases: 11. This CDR3 comprises 16 residues. CDR1 is SGHKS, CDR2 YYEKEE, per germline (reference sequence). CDR3 DNA sequence: TGTGCCAGCAGCTTTGGGCTGACCGGGACAGTCTACGAGCAGTACTTC. Translating it yields CASSFGLTGTVYEQYF.